This entry is about one TCR beta chain. Reverse transcription of all isolated RNA meant that expressed TCRB transcripts were sequenced. Method: immunoSEQ multiplex PCR; TCRdb's copy keeps in-frame clones and lacks some. The table lists 150,000 or so clones, about 9.2% of them singletons. These data come from a study of beta chain features in type 1 diabetes. The receptor's source is a man aged 18 to 35 in good health. The sequenced material came from central memory CD4+ T cells from blood.

The CDR3 sequence: CASSEVGASPLHF. DNA for the CDR3: TGTGCCAGCAGTGAAGTGGGGGCTTCACCCCTCCACTTT. The chain links TRBV6-1 to TRBJ1-6; D perhaps matches TRBD1 (6 bases). V lost 1 base and J lost 9, with 7 bases in between. The V gene's germline CDR1 is MNHNS and CDR2 SASEGT. This CDR3 region has 13 residues.